Listed here are 19 T cell receptor beta chains from one sample, sequenced in a study of technical replicates of blood from four donors. Generated by immunoSEQ multiplex PCR, the TCRdb table keeps only in-frame clones and is missing some. This table holds more than 65,000 clones, approximately 91% found once. Sequencing was carried out using T cells isolated from PBMCs. These receptors all stem from a human donor in good health.

The chain combines TRBV6-5 with TRBJ2-3, with TRBD1 matching over 7 bases. The germline CDR1 and CDR2 sequences are MNHEY and SVGAGI. The CDR3 runs 15 residues. V dropped 4 bases and J dropped 2; count of bases not matched to a gene: 6. Here the CDR3 DNA reads TGTGCCAGCAGTTCCCTGGGACAGACCACAGATACGCAGTATTTT. This sequence encodes CASSSLGQTTDTQYF.

The V and J genes are TRBV30 and TRBJ2-2; 12 bases agree with TRBD2. V was pared by 0 bases and J by 7 bases, with 9 bases of the junction left unmatched. The CDR3 totals 17 residues. CDR1 and CDR2 from the germline V gene are GTSNPN and SVGIG (reference sequence). The CDR3 nucleotides are TGTGCCTGGAGTGTTGGGCTAGCGGGAGGGCCGAGCGGGGAGCTGTTTTTT. Translated: CAWSVGLAGGPSGELFF.

This chain links TRBV4-1 with TRBJ2-1; perhaps TRBD2 as D (6 bases). Germline CDR1 MGHRA, CDR2 YSYEKL. The CDR3 extends over 15 amino acids. V lost 4 bases and J lost 3, with 13 bases in between. The CDR3: CASSPLTGDYNEQFF. The CDR3 DNA follows: TGCGCCAGCAGCCCGCTAACGGGAGACTACAATGAGCAGTTCTTC.

The rearrangement uses TRBV9 and TRBJ2-7; the match to TRBD2 covers 7 bases. This CDR3 has 14 residues. J lost 4 bases, V lost 3 bases, and 7 bases had no gene match. CDR1 SGDLS and CDR2 YYNGEE come from the germline V gene. In DNA form, the CDR3 reads TGTGCCAGCAGCGAGTCGGGAGGAATATACGAGCAGTACTTC. This translates into CASSESGGIYEQYF.

This chain uses TRBV6-1 with TRBJ2-7; possibly TRBD2 for D (7 bases). The CDR3 is made up of 15 amino acids. V was shortened by 2 bases and J by 2 bases, with 13 bases between the two germline ends. CDR1 and CDR2 from the germline V gene are MNHNS and SASEGT. The DNA for the CDR3 is TGTGCCAGCAGTGAATTTTGGGGGGGCCCCTACGAGCAGTACTTC. Its protein is CASSEFWGGPYEQYF.

V and J are TRBV7-2 and TRBJ2-3, with 10 bases that match TRBD2. V was clipped by 6 bases and J by 5 bases; unmatched bases: 8. CDR1 and CDR2 from the germline V gene are SGHTA and FQGNSA. The CDR3 length is 15 residues. Here the CDR3 reads CASSFLAGERDTQYF. Written as DNA, the CDR3 is TGTGCCAGCAGTTTTCTAGCGGGAGAACGAGATACGCAGTATTTT.

This clone has more than one count but fewer than ten. This sequence joins TRBV5-1 and TRBJ1-1; D is unresolved. The CDR3 consists of 15 residues. Germline V gives CDR1 SGHRS, CDR2 YFSETQ. V gave up 5 bases and J gave up 0 bases, with 14 bases separating them. CDR3 nucleotide sequence: TGCGCCAGCAGTTCGCGGGGATCTCTGAACACTGAAGCTTTCTTT. It encodes CASSSRGSLNTEAFF.

V and J are TRBV6-1 and TRBJ1-1; 12 bases line up with TRBD1. The CDR3 sequence is 17 residues long. Germline V gives CDR1 MNHNS, CDR2 SASEGT. V lost 4 bases to trimming and J lost 4 bases; unmatched junction nucleotides: 10. The DNA of the CDR3 is TGTGCCAGCAGTGTCGGGACAGGGGGCTTGAGGAGCACTGAAGCTTTCTTT. This codes for CASSVGTGGLRSTEAFF.

V is TRBV30 and J is TRBJ1-4; no reliable D call. Germline loops: CDR1 GTSNPN, CDR2 SVGIG (reference sequence). The germline V and J ends were trimmed by 3 bases and 8 bases, with 16 bases remaining between them. CDR3 length: 14 residues. The DNA of the CDR3 is TGTGCCTGGAGCCCGCCCGGGGATTCCGAAAAACTGTTTTTT. Protein product: CAWSPPGDSEKLFF.

This clone was detected once. The chain uses TRBV29-1 and TRBJ2-5; 11 nucleotides line up with TRBD2. Trimming removed 2 bases from V and 2 bases from J; junction bases left unmatched: 1. CDR3 length: 14 amino acids. CDR1 and CDR2 (germline): SQVTM, ANQGSEA. Here the CDR3 DNA reads TGCAGCGTTGAAATAGCGGGAGGGCAAGAGACCCAGTACTTC. Translated: CSVEIAGGQETQYF.

V and J are TRBV11-1 and TRBJ2-1; weak D call: TRBD2 (6 bases). V was pared by 3 bases and J by 6 bases, with 15 bases between. The CDR3 contains 15 residues. Germline CDR1 is SGHAT and CDR2 is FQDESV (reference sequence). CDR3 in DNA: TGTGCCAGCAGCTTGGTTCTCGGGAGTTCCAATGAGCAGTTCTTC. Amino acid sequence: CASSLVLGSSNEQFF.

This chain uses TRBV7-2 with TRBJ1-5, with 11 bases aligning to TRBD1. The CDR3 is 15 residues long. V shed 5 bases and J 5 bases; nucleotides not matched to a gene: 5. The germline V gene encodes CDR1 SGHTA and CDR2 FQGNSA. The CDR3 region has the DNA TGTGCCAGCAGCCCCTGGACAGGGGGCCATCAGCCCCAGCATTTT. Its protein product is CASSPWTGGHQPQHF.

The rearrangement links TRBV5-1 to TRBJ2-5, with D possibly TRBD2 on 5 matching bases. CDR1 is SGHRS, CDR2 YFSETQ, per germline. The CDR3 covers 13 residues. V lost 5 bases and J 2 bases, leaving 10 bases between the germline ends. The CDR3 here is CASRQTMQETQYF. The CDR3 coding sequence is TGCGCCAGCAGACAGACTATGCAAGAGACCCAGTACTTC.

The chain has TRBV6-5 and TRBJ1-2; D call uncertain. The CDR3 has 13 amino acids. Per the germline V gene, CDR1 is MNHEY and CDR2 is SVGAGI. The V end lost 5 bases, the J end lost 1 base, and 8 bases lay between the germline ends. CDR3 sequence: CASSPGINYGYTF. CDR3 bases: TGTGCCAGCAGTCCCGGGATTAACTATGGCTACACCTTC.

This clone was recorded a few times. The chain combines TRBV3-1 (or the pseudogene TRBV3-2) with TRBJ1-4, with TRBD1 as a possible D gene (5 bases). Germline values: CDR1 LGHDT, CDR2 YNNKEL (reference sequence). The CDR3 has 9 residues. Between the trimmed V and J ends, which lost 11 bases and 8 bases, there was a span of 6 bases. The chain's CDR3 is CAGGEKLFF. For the CDR3, the DNA is TGTGCCGGGGGGGAAAAACTGTTTTTT.

This clone was recorded once. V usage is TRBV5-1 and J usage is TRBJ1-2; TRBD1 aligns across 10 bases. The germline CDR1 and CDR2 sequences are SGHRS and YFSETQ. The CDR3 has 13 amino acids. The junction had 5 bases not matched to a gene; V was cut back by 4 bases and J by 8 bases. CDR3 in DNA: TGCGCCAGCAGCCCGGGACAGGGGATAGGCTACACCTTC. It translates to CASSPGQGIGYTF.

The V and J genes are TRBV28 and TRBJ1-5; 11 nucleotides line up with TRBD1. This CDR3 has 15 amino acids. Germline loops: CDR1 MDHEN, CDR2 SYDVKM. Unmatched junction bases numbered 5, after V lost 9 bases and J lost 1 base. The CDR3: CASGTGGYSNQPQHF. CDR3 nucleotides: TGTGCCAGTGGGACAGGGGGATACAGCAATCAGCCCCAGCATTTT.

This chain joins TRBV9 and TRBJ2-1; 8 bases map to TRBD1. The trim removed 4 bases at V and 5 bases at J, leaving 8 bases unmatched. Germline-derived CDR1 and CDR2 are SGDLS and YYNGEE. The CDR3 length is 15 residues. The CDR3 is CASSPRTGFDNEQFF. CDR3 bases: TGTGCCAGCAGCCCAAGGACAGGGTTTGACAATGAGCAGTTCTTC.

The chain employs TRBV2 and TRBJ1-1, with D uncertain. Trimming took 4 bases from V and 11 from J, leaving 14 bases between them. Germline values: CDR1 SNHLY, CDR2 FYNNEI. The length of the CDR3 is 12 residues. The CDR3: CASSVTYSSAFF. In DNA form, the CDR3 reads TGTGCCAGCAGTGTGACATATTCCTCGGCTTTCTTT.